Each of the 10 T cell receptor beta chains below was sequenced from the same sample in a study of blood T cell repertoires in COVID-19. TCRdb's table, derived via immunoSEQ multiplex PCR, lists solely in-frame clones and lacks some. The repertoire holds 200,000 or so clones, with more than 65% as singletons. Sequenced input: PBMCs or T cells enriched from blood (not recorded which). These receptors all stem from a man in his forties or fifties who had recovered from COVID-19.

The chain uses TRBV30 and TRBJ2-5; TRBD1 aligns across 8 bases. Germline V gene data show CDR1 as GTSNPN and CDR2 as SVGIG (reference sequence). CDR3 length equals 15 residues. V was pared by 5 bases and J by 4 bases, with 12 bases of the junction left unmatched. CDR3 sequence reads: CAWGSGGARGETQYF. CDR3 DNA: TGTGCCTGGGGGTCAGGGGGCGCAAGGGGAGAGACCCAGTACTTC.

This clone was detected a few times. This chain connects TRBV19 to TRBJ1-4, with 7 bases identical to TRBD1. Germline V lookup: CDR1 LNHDA, CDR2 SQIVND (reference sequence). The V segment lost 8 bases and the J segment 5 bases; nucleotides outside the gene matches: 8. The length of the CDR3 is 14 residues. As DNA, the CDR3 is TGTGCCAGTGGACCGGGACAGATGAATGAAAAACTGTTTTTT. Protein product: CASGPGQMNEKLFF.

V gene TRBV9 combines with J gene TRBJ2-3, with 11 positions matching TRBD1. The CDR3 is 15 amino acids. The trim removed 3 bases at V and 4 bases at J, leaving 4 bases unmatched. Germline assignment: CDR1 SGDLS and CDR2 YYNGEE. The CDR3 DNA is TGTGCCAGCAGCGCTAGGACAGGGGGCGCAGATACGCAGTATTTT. Translated, it gives CASSARTGGADTQYF.

V gene TRBV5-4 combines with J gene TRBJ1-2; 11 bases agree with TRBD1. Germline V gene sequence: CDR1 SGHNT, CDR2 YYREEE (reference sequence). Germline trimming cut 3 bases from V and 5 bases from J; bases unmatched to any gene: 3. This CDR3 has 14 residues. The CDR3, as DNA: TGTGCCAGCAGCTGGAGGGACAGGGGGTATGGCTACACCTTC. It is translated as CASSWRDRGYGYTF.

V usage is TRBV28 and J usage is TRBJ1-5; D might be TRBD1 (6 bases). Trimming removed 4 bases at V and 5 bases at J, with 24 bases between. CDR3 length equals 18 residues. Germline CDR1 MDHEN, CDR2 SYDVKM. CDR3 DNA sequence: TGTGCCAGCAGTTCCCTGAACCCGGACAGCCCGAGCTATCAGCCCCAGCATTTT. Translated, it gives CASSSLNPDSPSYQPQHF. The full variable domain, in which reference TRBV28 and TRBJ1-5 provide the parts outside the CDR3, is DVKVTQSSRYLVKRTGEKVFLECVQDMDHENMFWYRQDPGLGLRLIYFSYDVKMKEKGDIPEGYSVSREKKERFSLILESASTNQTSMYLCASSSLNPDSPSYQPQHFGDGTRLSIL.

CDR3 DNA sequence: TGTGCCAGCAGCCCGGGGGAGACCCAGTACTTC. It encodes CASSPGETQYF. V is TRBV7-6 and J is TRBJ2-5; tentative D call: TRBD2 (5 bases). There are 11 residues in the CDR3. From germline, CDR1 is SGHVS and CDR2 FNYEAQ. V was pared by 5 bases and J by 5 bases, with 6 bases between.

The rearrangement joins TRBV5-1 to TRBJ2-7; TRBD1 aligns across 8 bases. Germline trimming cut 2 bases from V and 4 bases from J; bases unmatched to any gene: 5. Germline V gene data show CDR1 as SGHRS and CDR2 as YFSETQ. The CDR3 loop spans 14 amino acids. The CDR3, as DNA: TGCGCCAGCAGCTTAGCAGGGGGCGCGTACGAGCAGTACTTC. It translates to CASSLAGGAYEQYF.

The rearrangement links TRBV6-5 to TRBJ1-5; unclear D gene. V dropped 6 bases and J dropped 2 bases, with 8 bases sitting between them. The CDR3 runs 13 residues. Germline V gene sequence: CDR1 MNHEY, CDR2 SVGAGI. In DNA form, the CDR3 reads TGTGCCAGCAGGGCCGTGGGCAATCAGCCCCAGCATTTT. Translation: CASRAVGNQPQHF.

V gene TRBV9 combines with J gene TRBJ1-2; 10 nucleotides match TRBD1. Germline V gene data show CDR1 as SGDLS and CDR2 as YYNGEE. The V and J ends lost 0 bases and 8 bases, in that order; junction bases with no gene match: 10. This CDR3 has 16 residues. The DNA for the CDR3 is TGTGCCAGCAGCGTAGGAGGGACAGGGGCGTCGCGGGGCTACACCTTC. Protein: CASSVGGTGASRGYTF.

This sequence joins TRBV19 and TRBJ1-5, with TRBD1 matching over 12 bases. The V and J ends lost 8 bases and 7 bases, in that order; junction bases with no gene match: 9. The V gene's germline CDR1 is LNHDA and CDR2 SQIVND (reference sequence). This CDR3 comprises 15 residues. Written as DNA, the CDR3 is TGTGCCAGTGGGTGGGACAGGGGGCGAGGACAGCCCCAGCATTTT. This gives the protein CASGWDRGRGQPQHF.